This entry features one T cell receptor (beta chain) sequence. No antigen is known for it. The V gene's germline CDR1 is MDHEN and CDR2 SYDVKM. Trimming took off 2 bases at V and 0 bases at J, with 11 bases between the two ends. The CDR3 spans 16 residues. The record originates from a study of identical twins. All donors comprised healthy Caucasians. The study, taken as a whole, reports: Whereas memory repertoires showed no such difference, abundant cord blood beta clonotypes carried fewer insertions. The study found that models underestimated out-of-frame TCR alpha sharing in monozygotic twins.

Template switching, a step in the protocol, added a universal primer site, and cDNA carried unique molecular identifiers. TCRdb ran MiXCR on the 5' RACE reads and lists one entry per CDR3 protein. The profile shows about 490,000 distinct CDR3 sequences, roughly 15% of them singletons. The same sample was also studied in work on yellow fever vaccine responses in identical twins.

Material: CD4+ T cells sorted from blood. The receptor was isolated from a woman under 30 in good health. This rearrangement joins TRBV28 to TRBJ2-1; D perhaps matches TRBD1 (6 bases). The CDR3 sequence: CASSLGGPGSYNEQFF. In nucleotides, the CDR3 is TGTGCCAGCAGTTTAGGGGGCCCAGGCTCCTACAATGAGCAGTTCTTC.